The rows below give T cell receptor beta chains drawn from one sample of a study of cytomegalovirus exposure and HLA in healthy donors. The protocol was immunoSEQ multiplex PCR, while the TCRdb copy is restricted to in-frame clones and leaves out a portion. The table records some 130,000 clones, roughly 77% of them present only once. The sample comprised PBMCs. The receptors were sampled from a middle-aged woman in good health and CMV-seropositive. The CDR3 runs from the conserved cysteine through the conserved F or W. D genes are given only for firm matches. The size of a clone is reported for some rows only, either as once, few or many, or as a class for expanded clones.

D gene: .; clone size: few; J gene: TRBJ2-7; V gene: TRBV5-4; CDR3 DNA: TGTGCCAGCAGCTTGCCCAAAGCGAGCAGCCTATACGAGCAGTACTTC; CDR3 protein: CASSLPKASSLYEQYF
D gene: TRBD1; clone size: .; J gene: TRBJ1-1; V gene: TRBV27; CDR3 DNA: TGTGCCAGCAGGCCCACCGGACAGGTCTTCTCGTCGAAATACACTGAAGCTTTCTTT; CDR3 protein: CASRPTGQVFSSKYTEAFF
D gene: TRBD2; clone size: once; J gene: TRBJ2-5; V gene: TRBV11-2; CDR3 DNA: TGTGCCAGCAGCCTCGGACTAGCGGGGAAGCAAGAGACCCAGTACTTC; CDR3 protein: CASSLGLAGKQETQYF
D gene: TRBD1; clone size: .; J gene: TRBJ2-7; V gene: TRBV27; CDR3 DNA: TGTGCCAGCAGTTTGACAGGGGCAGCCTACGAGCAGTACTTC; CDR3 protein: CASSLTGAAYEQYF
D gene: .; clone size: .; J gene: TRBJ2-1; V gene: TRBV29-1; CDR3 DNA: TGCAGCGTCGTACCAATAGACCCGGGGGAGCAGTTCTTC; CDR3 protein: CSVVPIDPGEQFF
D gene: TRBD1; clone size: .; J gene: TRBJ1-2; V gene: TRBV7-8; CDR3 DNA: TGTGCCAGCAGCTTATCGTCCTCTGGGACAGGGAATGGCTACACCTTC; CDR3 protein: CASSLSSSGTGNGYTF
D gene: TRBD2; clone size: .; J gene: TRBJ2-3; V gene: TRBV2; CDR3 DNA: TGTGCCAGCGGTAGGCTAGCGGGAGATACGCAGTATTTT; CDR3 protein: CASGRLAGDTQYF
D gene: .; clone size: .; J gene: TRBJ1-5; V gene: TRBV5-6; CDR3 DNA: TGTGCCAGCAGCTTGCAGGGACTAAGCAATCAGCCCCAGCATTTT; CDR3 protein: CASSLQGLSNQPQHF
D gene: TRBD1; clone size: .; J gene: TRBJ1-2; V gene: TRBV6-5; CDR3 DNA: TGTGCCAGCAGTTATAACCCTGAGACAGGGTGGAATGGCTACACCTTC; CDR3 protein: CASSYNPETGWNGYTF
D gene: TRBD2; clone size: .; J gene: TRBJ2-4; V gene: TRBV19; CDR3 DNA: TGTGCCAGTAGTGAACTAGCGGGGGGGCCCAAAAACATTCAGTACTTC; CDR3 protein: CASSELAGGPKNIQYF
D gene: .; clone size: .; J gene: TRBJ2-7; V gene: TRBV5-4; CDR3 DNA: TGTGCCAGCAGCTTGGACCGGGCGGGATTCTACGAGCAGTACTTC; CDR3 protein: CASSLDRAGFYEQYF
D gene: .; clone size: .; J gene: TRBJ2-2; V gene: TRBV7-9; CDR3 DNA: TGTGCCAGCAGCTTCCCAGGTTTGGTCGGGGAGCTGTTTTTT; CDR3 protein: CASSFPGLVGELFF
D gene: .; clone size: few; J gene: TRBJ2-3; V gene: TRBV18; CDR3 DNA: TGTGCCAGCTCACCACGAGAAACAGATACGCAGTATTTT; CDR3 protein: CASSPRETDTQYF
D gene: TRBD1; clone size: .; J gene: TRBJ2-7; V gene: TRBV9; CDR3 DNA: TGTGCCAGCAGCGTAGGCTTAGACAGGGAAAGCGAGCAGTACTTC; CDR3 protein: CASSVGLDRESEQYF
D gene: .; clone size: .; J gene: TRBJ2-7; V gene: TRBV7-8; CDR3 DNA: TGTGCCAGCAGCTTCCGCGGGGACGAGCAGTACTTC; CDR3 protein: CASSFRGDEQYF
D gene: .; clone size: .; J gene: TRBJ2-3; V gene: TRBV5-4; CDR3 DNA: TGTGCCAGCAGCGTGGGGGGGCCAAGCACAGATACGCAGTATTTT; CDR3 protein: CASSVGGPSTDTQYF
D gene: TRBD2; clone size: .; J gene: TRBJ2-3; V gene: TRBV19; CDR3 DNA: TGTGCCAGTAGTATAGCTGAGCGGGGATATAGCACAGATACGCAGTATTTT; CDR3 protein: CASSIAERGYSTDTQYF